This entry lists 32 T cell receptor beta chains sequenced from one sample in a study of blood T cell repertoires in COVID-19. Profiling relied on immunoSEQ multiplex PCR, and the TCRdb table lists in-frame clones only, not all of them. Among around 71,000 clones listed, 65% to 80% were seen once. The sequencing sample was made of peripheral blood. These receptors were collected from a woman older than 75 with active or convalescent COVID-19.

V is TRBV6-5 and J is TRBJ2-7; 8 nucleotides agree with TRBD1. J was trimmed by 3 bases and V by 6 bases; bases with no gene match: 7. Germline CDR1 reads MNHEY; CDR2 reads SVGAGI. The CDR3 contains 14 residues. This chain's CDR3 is CASRGDRPRYEQYF. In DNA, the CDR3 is TGTGCCAGCAGGGGGGACAGGCCCCGCTACGAGCAGTACTTC.

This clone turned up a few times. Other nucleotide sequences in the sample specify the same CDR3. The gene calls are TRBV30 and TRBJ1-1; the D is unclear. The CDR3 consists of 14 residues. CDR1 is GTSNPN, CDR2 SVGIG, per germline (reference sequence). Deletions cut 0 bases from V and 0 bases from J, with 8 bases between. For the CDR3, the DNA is TGTGCCTGGAGTGTCCTGGGAGTGAACACTGAAGCTTTCTTT. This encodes CAWSVLGVNTEAFF.

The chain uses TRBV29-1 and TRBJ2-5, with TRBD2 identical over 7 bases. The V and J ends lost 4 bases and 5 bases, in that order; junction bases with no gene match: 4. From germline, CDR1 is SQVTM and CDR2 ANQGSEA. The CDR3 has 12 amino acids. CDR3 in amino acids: CSVGAGWETQYF. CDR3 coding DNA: TGCAGCGTTGGAGCGGGGTGGGAGACCCAGTACTTC.

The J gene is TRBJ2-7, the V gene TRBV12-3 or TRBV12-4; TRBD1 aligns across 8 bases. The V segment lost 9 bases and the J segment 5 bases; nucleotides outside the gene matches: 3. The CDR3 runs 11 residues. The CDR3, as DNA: TGTGCCAGTCAGGGGGCCCACGAGCAGTACTTC. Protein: CASQGAHEQYF.

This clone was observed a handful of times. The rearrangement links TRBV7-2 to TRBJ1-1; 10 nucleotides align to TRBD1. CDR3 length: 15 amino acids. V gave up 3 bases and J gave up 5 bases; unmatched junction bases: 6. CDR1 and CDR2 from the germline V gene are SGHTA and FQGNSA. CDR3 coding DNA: TGTGCCAGCAGCTTCACCGGGACAGGGGAAACTGAAGCTTTCTTT. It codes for CASSFTGTGETEAFF.

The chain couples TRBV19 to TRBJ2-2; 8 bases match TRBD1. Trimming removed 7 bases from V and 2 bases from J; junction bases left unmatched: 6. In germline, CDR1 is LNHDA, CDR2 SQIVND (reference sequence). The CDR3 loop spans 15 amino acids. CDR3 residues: CASTPGQGNTGELFF. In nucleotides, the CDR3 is TGTGCCAGTACCCCCGGACAGGGTAACACCGGGGAGCTGTTTTTT.

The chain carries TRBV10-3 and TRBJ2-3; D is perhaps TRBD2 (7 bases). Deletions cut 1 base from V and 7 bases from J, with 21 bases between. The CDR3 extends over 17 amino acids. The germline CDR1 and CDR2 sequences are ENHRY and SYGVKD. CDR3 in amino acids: CAISELGGDSPANTQYF. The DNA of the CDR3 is TGTGCCATCAGTGAGTTAGGGGGGGACTCACCCGCCAATACGCAGTATTTT.

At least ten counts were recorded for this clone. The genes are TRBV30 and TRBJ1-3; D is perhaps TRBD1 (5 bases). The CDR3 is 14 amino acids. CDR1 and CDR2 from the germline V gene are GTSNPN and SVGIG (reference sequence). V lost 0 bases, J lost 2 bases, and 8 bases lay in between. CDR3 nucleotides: TGTGCCTGGAGTGTACTCAGGGCTGGAAACACCATATATTTT. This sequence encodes CAWSVLRAGNTIYF.

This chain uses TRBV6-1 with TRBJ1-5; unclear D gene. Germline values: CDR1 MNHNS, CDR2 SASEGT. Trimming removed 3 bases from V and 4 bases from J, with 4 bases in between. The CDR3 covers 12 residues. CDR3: CASSDSNQPQHF. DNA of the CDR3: TGTGCCAGCAGTGACAGTAATCAGCCCCAGCATTTT.

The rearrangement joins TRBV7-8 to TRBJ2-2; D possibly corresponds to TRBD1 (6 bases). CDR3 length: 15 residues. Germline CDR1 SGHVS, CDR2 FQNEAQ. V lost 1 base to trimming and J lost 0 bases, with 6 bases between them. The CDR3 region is CASSLGGPNTGELFF. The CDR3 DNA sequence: TGTGCCAGCAGCTTAGGGGGGCCGAACACCGGGGAGCTGTTTTTT. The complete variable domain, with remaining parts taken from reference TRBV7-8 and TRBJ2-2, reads GAGVSQSPRYKVAKRGQDVALRCDPISGHVSLFWYQQALGQGPEFLTYFQNEAQLDKSGLPSDRFFAERPEGSVSTLKIQRTQQEDSAVYLCASSLGGPNTGELFFGEGSRLTVL.

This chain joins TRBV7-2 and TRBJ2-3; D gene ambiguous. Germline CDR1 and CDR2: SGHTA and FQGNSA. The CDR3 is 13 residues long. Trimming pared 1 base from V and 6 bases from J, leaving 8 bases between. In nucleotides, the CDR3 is TGTGCCAGCAGCTTAGACGTTGGCGATACGCAGTATTTT. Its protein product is CASSLDVGDTQYF.

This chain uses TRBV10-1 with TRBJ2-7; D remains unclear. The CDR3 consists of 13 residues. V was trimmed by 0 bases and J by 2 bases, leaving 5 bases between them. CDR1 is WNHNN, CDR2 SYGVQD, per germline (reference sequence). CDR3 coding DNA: TGCGCCAGCAGTGAGTCGCCAGCCTACGAGCAGTACTTC. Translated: CASSESPAYEQYF.

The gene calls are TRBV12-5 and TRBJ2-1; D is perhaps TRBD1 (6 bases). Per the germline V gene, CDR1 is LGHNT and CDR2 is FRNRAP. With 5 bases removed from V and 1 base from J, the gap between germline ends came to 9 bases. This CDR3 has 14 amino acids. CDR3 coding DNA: TGTGCTAGTGGTCGGACAGCTTCCTACAATGAGCAGTTCTTC. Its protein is CASGRTASYNEQFF. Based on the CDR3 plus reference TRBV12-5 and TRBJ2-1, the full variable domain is DARVTQTPRHKVTEMGQEVTMRCQPILGHNTVFWYRQTMMQGLELLAYFRNRAPLDDSGMPKDRFSAEMPDATLATLKIQPSEPRDSAVYFCASGRTASYNEQFFGPGTRLTVL.

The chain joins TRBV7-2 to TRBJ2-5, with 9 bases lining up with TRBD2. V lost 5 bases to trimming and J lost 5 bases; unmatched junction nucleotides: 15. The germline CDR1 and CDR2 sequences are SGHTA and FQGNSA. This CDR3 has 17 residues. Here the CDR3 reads CASSRQTARGGHETQYF. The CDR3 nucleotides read TGTGCCAGCAGCCGGCAGACAGCGCGGGGGGGCCACGAGACCCAGTACTTC.

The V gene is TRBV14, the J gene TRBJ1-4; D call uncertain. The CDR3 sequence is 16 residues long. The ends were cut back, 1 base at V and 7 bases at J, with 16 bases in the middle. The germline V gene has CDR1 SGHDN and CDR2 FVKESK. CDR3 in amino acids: CASSQVDGVIGEKLFF. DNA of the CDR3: TGTGCCAGCAGCCAAGTGGACGGGGTCATAGGTGAAAAACTGTTTTTT.

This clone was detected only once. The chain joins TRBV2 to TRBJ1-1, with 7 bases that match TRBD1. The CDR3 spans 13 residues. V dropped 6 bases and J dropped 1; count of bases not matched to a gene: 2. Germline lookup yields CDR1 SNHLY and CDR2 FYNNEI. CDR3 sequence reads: CASRTGSNTEAFF. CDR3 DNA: TGTGCCAGCAGGACAGGGTCGAACACTGAAGCTTTCTTT.

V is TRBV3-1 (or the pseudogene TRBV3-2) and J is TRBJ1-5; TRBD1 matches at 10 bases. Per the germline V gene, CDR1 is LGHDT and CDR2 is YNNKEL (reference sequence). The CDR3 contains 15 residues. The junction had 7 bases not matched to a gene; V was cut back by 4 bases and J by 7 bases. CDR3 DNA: TGTGCCAGCAGCCTATCTGGGGACAGGGGACAGCCCCAGCATTTT. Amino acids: CASSLSGDRGQPQHF.

The CDR3 nucleotides read TGTGCCAGCAAGGACAGAAGCTCTGGAAACACCATATATTTT. Its translation: CASKDRSSGNTIYF. The gene calls are TRBV27 and TRBJ1-3, with D possibly matching TRBD1 (6 bases). CDR3 length equals 14 residues. Trimming pared 7 bases from V and 0 bases from J, leaving 10 bases between. CDR1 is MNHEY and CDR2 is SMNVEV in the germline V gene (reference sequence).

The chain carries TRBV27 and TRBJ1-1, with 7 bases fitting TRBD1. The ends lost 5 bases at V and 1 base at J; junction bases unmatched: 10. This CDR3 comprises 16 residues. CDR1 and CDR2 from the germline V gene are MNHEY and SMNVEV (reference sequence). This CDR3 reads CASSHDRVEKNTEAFF. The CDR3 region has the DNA TGTGCCAGCAGTCACGACAGGGTGGAAAAGAACACTGAAGCTTTCTTT.

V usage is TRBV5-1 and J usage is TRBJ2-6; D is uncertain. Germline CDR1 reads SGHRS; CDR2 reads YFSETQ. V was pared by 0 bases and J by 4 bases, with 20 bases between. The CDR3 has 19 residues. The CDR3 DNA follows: TGCGCCAGCAGCTTGGTCCCACAATCATCAACAGCCGGGGCCAACGTCCTGACTTTC. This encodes CASSLVPQSSTAGANVLTF.

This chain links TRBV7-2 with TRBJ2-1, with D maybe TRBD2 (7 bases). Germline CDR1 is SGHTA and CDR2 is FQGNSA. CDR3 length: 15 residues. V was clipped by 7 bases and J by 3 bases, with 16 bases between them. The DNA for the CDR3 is TGTGCCAGCACCCAAGGGGGGGGAGGCTACAATGAGCAGTTCTTC. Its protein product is CASTQGGGGYNEQFF.

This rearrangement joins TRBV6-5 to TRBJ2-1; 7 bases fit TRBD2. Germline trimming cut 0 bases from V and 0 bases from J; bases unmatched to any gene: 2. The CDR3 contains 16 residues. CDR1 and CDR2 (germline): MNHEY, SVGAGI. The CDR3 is CASSYSAGNSYNEQFF. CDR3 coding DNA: TGTGCCAGCAGTTACTCAGCGGGGAACTCCTACAATGAGCAGTTCTTC.

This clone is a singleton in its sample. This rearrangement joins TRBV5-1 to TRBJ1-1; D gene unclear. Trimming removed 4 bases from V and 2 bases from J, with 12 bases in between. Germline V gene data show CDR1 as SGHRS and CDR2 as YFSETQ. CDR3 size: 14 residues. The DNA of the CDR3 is TGCGCCAGCAGCCAGAACCCGCTTAACACTGAAGCTTTCTTT. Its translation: CASSQNPLNTEAFF.

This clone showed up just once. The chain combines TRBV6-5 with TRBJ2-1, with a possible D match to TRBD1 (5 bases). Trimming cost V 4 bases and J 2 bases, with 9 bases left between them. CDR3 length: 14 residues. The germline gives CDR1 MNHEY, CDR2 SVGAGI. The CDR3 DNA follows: TGTGCCAGCAGTTCTATGACAGCCTACAATGAGCAGTTCTTC. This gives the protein CASSSMTAYNEQFF.

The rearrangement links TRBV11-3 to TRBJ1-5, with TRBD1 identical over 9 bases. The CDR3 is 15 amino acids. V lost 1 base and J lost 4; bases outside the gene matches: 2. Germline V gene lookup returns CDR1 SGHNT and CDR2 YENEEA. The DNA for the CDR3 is TGTGCCAGCAGCTTAGGGGGACAGGGTAATCAGCCCCAGCATTTT. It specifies CASSLGGQGNQPQHF.

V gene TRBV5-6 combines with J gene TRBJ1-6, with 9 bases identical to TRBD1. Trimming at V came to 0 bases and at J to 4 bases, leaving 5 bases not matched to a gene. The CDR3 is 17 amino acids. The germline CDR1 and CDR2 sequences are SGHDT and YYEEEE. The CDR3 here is CASSLDPTGGYNSPLHF. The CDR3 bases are TGTGCCAGCAGCTTGGACCCGACAGGGGGGTATAATTCACCCCTCCACTTT.

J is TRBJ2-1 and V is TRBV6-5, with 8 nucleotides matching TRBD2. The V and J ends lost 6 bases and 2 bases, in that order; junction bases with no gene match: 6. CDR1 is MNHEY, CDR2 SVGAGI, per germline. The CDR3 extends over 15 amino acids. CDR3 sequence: CASSDGGGPYNEQFF. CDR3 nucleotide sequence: TGTGCCAGCAGCGACGGGGGGGGCCCCTACAATGAGCAGTTCTTC.

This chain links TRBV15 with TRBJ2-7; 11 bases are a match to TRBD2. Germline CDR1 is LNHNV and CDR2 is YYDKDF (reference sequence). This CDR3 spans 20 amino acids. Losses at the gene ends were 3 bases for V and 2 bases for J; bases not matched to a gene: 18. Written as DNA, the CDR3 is TGTGCCACCAGCAGCCAGAGGGGTGATACCGGGACTAGCGGAACCTACGAGCAGTACTTC. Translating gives CATSSQRGDTGTSGTYEQYF.

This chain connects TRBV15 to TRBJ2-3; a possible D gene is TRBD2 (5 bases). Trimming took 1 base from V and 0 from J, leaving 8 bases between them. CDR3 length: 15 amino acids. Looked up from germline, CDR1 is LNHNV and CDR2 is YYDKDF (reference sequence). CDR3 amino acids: CATSRGRRSTDTQYF. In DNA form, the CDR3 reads TGTGCCACCAGCAGAGGTAGGAGGAGCACAGATACGCAGTATTTT. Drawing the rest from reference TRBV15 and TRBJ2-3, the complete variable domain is DAMVIQNPRYQVTQFGKPVTLSCSQTLNHNVMYWYQQKSSQAPKLLFHYYDKDFNNEADTPDNFQSRRPNTSFCFLDIRSPGLGDTAMYLCATSRGRRSTDTQYFGPGTRLTVL.

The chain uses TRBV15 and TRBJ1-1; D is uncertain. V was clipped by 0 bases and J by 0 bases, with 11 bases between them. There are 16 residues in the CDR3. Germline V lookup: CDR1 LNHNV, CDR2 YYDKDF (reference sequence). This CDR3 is CATSRDPRRLNTEAFF. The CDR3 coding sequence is TGTGCCACCAGCAGAGATCCGCGGCGGTTGAACACTGAAGCTTTCTTT. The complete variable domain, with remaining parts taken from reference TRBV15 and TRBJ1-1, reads DAMVIQNPRYQVTQFGKPVTLSCSQTLNHNVMYWYQQKSSQAPKLLFHYYDKDFNNEADTPDNFQSRRPNTSFCFLDIRSPGLGDTAMYLCATSRDPRRLNTEAFFGQGTRLTVV.

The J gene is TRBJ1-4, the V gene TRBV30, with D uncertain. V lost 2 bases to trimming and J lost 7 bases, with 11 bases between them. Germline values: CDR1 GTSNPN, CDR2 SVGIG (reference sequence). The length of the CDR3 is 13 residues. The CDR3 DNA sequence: TGTGCCTGGAGTAAGGGAGGTTTTGAAAAACTGTTTTTT. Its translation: CAWSKGGFEKLFF.

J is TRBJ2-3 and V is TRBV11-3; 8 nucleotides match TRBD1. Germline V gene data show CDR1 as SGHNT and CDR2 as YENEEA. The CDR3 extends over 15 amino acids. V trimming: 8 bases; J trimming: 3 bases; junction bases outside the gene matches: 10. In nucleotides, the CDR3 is TGTGCCAGCGGAGTTGGACAGGGAAGTACAGATACGCAGTATTTT. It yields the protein CASGVGQGSTDTQYF.